The 21 T cell receptor beta chains given below trace back to one sample, sequenced in a study of T cell responses to AZD1222 COVID-19 vaccine. Here immunoSEQ multiplex PCR was the method, and the copy in TCRdb shows in-frame clones only, minus some. This table holds 150,000 to 200,000 clones, about nine tenths found once. This specimen consisted of peripheral blood, obtained on day 0 of AZD1222 vaccination. The receptors come from an adult in good health.

The gene calls are TRBV4-3 and TRBJ1-2, with TRBD1 identical over 11 bases. CDR3 size: 16 residues. V was clipped by 0 bases and J by 4 bases; unmatched bases: 4. Germline V gene data show CDR1 as LGHNA and CDR2 as YSLEER. CDR3 bases: TGCGCCAGCAGCCAAGAGAGGACAGGGGGCGGCTATGGCTACACCTTC. This sequence encodes CASSQERTGGGYGYTF.

This clone was seen once. The gene calls are TRBV7-2 and TRBJ2-7; D not certain. Germline V gene lookup returns CDR1 SGHTA and CDR2 FQGNSA. This CDR3 spans 13 amino acids. The germline V and J ends were trimmed by 5 bases and 6 bases, with 14 bases remaining between them. The chain's CDR3 is CASSPPQATEQYF. CDR3 nucleotides: TGTGCCAGCAGCCCGCCCCAGGCGACCGAGCAGTACTTC.

The chain combines TRBV19 with TRBJ1-6, with D possibly matching TRBD1 (6 bases). V shed 5 bases and J shed 0 bases, with 14 bases lying between them. Germline CDR1 is LNHDA and CDR2 is SQIVND (reference sequence). The CDR3 covers 17 residues. CDR3 in amino acids: CASSFPTGSSYNSPLHF. The CDR3 DNA reads TGTGCCAGTAGTTTCCCGACAGGAAGCTCCTATAATTCACCCCTCCACTTT. The variable domain in full, with the rest retrieved from reference TRBV19 and TRBJ1-6, is DGGITQSPKYLFRKEGQNVTLSCEQNLNHDAMYWYRQDPGQGLRLIYYSQIVNDFQKGDIAEGYSVSREKKESFPLTVTSAQKNPTAFYLCASSFPTGSSYNSPLHFGNGTRLTVT.

The gene calls are TRBV3-1 (or the pseudogene TRBV3-2) and TRBJ1-1; no firm D call. CDR1 and CDR2 (germline): LGHDT, YNNKEL (reference sequence). The CDR3 has 16 residues. Trimming removed 0 bases from V and 4 bases from J, with 15 bases in between. The CDR3 spells CASSQDRTGSGTEAFF. The CDR3 DNA reads TGTGCCAGCAGCCAAGATCGGACGGGATCGGGCACTGAAGCTTTCTTT.

The rearrangement joins TRBV9 to TRBJ2-2, with TRBD2 as a possible D gene (5 bases). In germline, CDR1 is SGDLS, CDR2 YYNGEE. The CDR3 has 14 amino acids. The V and J ends lost 0 bases and 5 bases respectively, with 8 bases between them. CDR3 sequence reads: CASSVVPGTGELFF. The CDR3 bases are TGTGCCAGCAGCGTAGTCCCGGGGACCGGGGAGCTGTTTTTT.

This rearrangement joins TRBV4-3 to TRBJ2-7; D possibly matches TRBD1 or TRBD2 (5 bases each). The V end lost 0 bases, the J end lost 4 bases, and 16 bases lay between the germline ends. The CDR3 consists of 16 residues. Germline CDR1 is LGHNA and CDR2 is YSLEER. The CDR3 loop is CASSQDGDGTLYEQYF. The CDR3, as DNA: TGCGCCAGCAGCCAAGATGGGGACGGAACCTTGTACGAGCAGTACTTC.

J is TRBJ2-7 and V is TRBV4-3; either TRBD1 or TRBD2 may supply D (5 bases each). Germline V lookup: CDR1 LGHNA, CDR2 YSLEER. The CDR3 is 15 amino acids. Trimming took off 0 bases at V and 6 bases at J, with 15 bases between the two ends. CDR3 amino acids: CASSQESHSGREQYF. In DNA, the CDR3 is TGCGCCAGCAGCCAAGAATCACACTCGGGGCGCGAGCAGTACTTC.

The gene calls are TRBV3-1 (or the pseudogene TRBV3-2) and TRBJ1-2; a possible D gene is TRBD1 (6 bases). V lost 8 bases, J lost 8 bases, and 12 bases lay in between. CDR1 is LGHDT and CDR2 is YNNKEL in the germline V gene (reference sequence). The CDR3 runs to 11 residues. This chain's CDR3 is CASEGGYGYTF. The CDR3 DNA follows: TGTGCCAGCGAGGGGGGATACGGCTACACCTTC.

The V and J genes are TRBV5-1 and TRBJ1-2, with a tentative D call TRBD1 (5 bases). Germline CDR1 SGHRS, CDR2 YFSETQ. CDR3 length: 14 amino acids. V shed 7 bases and J shed 2 bases, with 15 bases lying between them. CDR3 residues: CASRDGGTNYGYTF. CDR3 coding DNA: TGCGCCAGCCGGGACGGGGGTACGAACTATGGCTACACCTTC.

The rearrangement links TRBV4-2 to TRBJ1-6; D is uncertain. V was shortened by 0 bases and J by 12 bases, with 12 bases between the two germline ends. This CDR3 is 14 amino acids long. Germline CDR1 and CDR2: LGHNA and YNFKEQ. CDR3 sequence reads: CASSQDRNGEPLHF. CDR3 DNA sequence: TGTGCCAGCAGCCAAGATCGGAACGGGGAACCCCTCCACTTT.

V gene TRBV4-2 combines with J gene TRBJ2-7; 8 bases fit TRBD1. Trimming removed 3 bases from V and 4 bases from J; junction bases left unmatched: 8. Per the germline V gene, CDR1 is LGHNA and CDR2 is YNFKEQ. The CDR3 loop spans 15 amino acids. The CDR3 nucleotides are TGTGCCAGCAGCCACCCAGGGGGCGCAAATTACGAGCAGTACTTC. Its protein product is CASSHPGGANYEQYF.

The chain couples TRBV21-1 to TRBJ1-1; TRBD1 is the table's D call and was not checked against the DNA. TRBV21-1 is flagged as a pseudogene. This CDR3 has 12 residues. The CDR3 spells CASSNRQVEAFF. The CDR3 region has the DNA TGTGCCAGCAGCAACCGACAGGTTGAAGCTTTCTTT.

For the CDR3, the DNA is TGTGCCAGCAGTCGACAGGGAATGAACACTGAAGCTTTCTTT. Protein: CASSRQGMNTEAFF. The chain links TRBV2 to TRBJ1-1; 7 nucleotides line up with TRBD1. V was clipped by 5 bases and J by 0 bases; unmatched bases: 3. From germline, CDR1 is SNHLY and CDR2 FYNNEI. This CDR3 region has 14 residues.

The chain has TRBV9 and TRBJ1-3; weak D call: TRBD1 (6 bases). This CDR3 region has 15 residues. The V and J ends lost 0 bases and 4 bases respectively, with 11 bases between them. Germline V CDR1 and CDR2: SGDLS, YYNGEE. CDR3 coding DNA: TGTGCCAGCAGCGTAGAAGGGGGGTCCGGAAACACCATATATTTT. Translated: CASSVEGGSGNTIYF. Complete variable domain (other parts from reference TRBV9 and TRBJ1-3): DSGVTQTPKHLITATGQRVTLRCSPRSGDLSVYWYQQSLDQGLQFLIQYYNGEERAKGNILERFSAQQFPDLHSELNLSSLELGDSALYFCASSVEGGSGNTIYFGEGSWLTVV.

This clone was counted a single time. The chain links TRBV20-1 to TRBJ2-7, with D hard to call. Germline CDR1 and CDR2: DFQATT and SNEGSKA (reference sequence). V lost 0 bases, J lost 6 bases, and 6 bases lay in between. This CDR3 is built from 11 residues. DNA of the CDR3: TGCAGTGCTAGAGATTCCGGCGAGCAGTACTTC. As protein: CSARDSGEQYF.

The chain is built from TRBV10-1 and TRBJ1-2; TRBD1 aligns across 10 bases. The V and J ends lost 7 bases and 7 bases, in that order; junction bases with no gene match: 6. This CDR3 spans 13 amino acids. Germline CDR1 reads WNHNN; CDR2 reads SYGVQD (reference sequence). CDR3 nucleotides: TGCGCCAGCACCGGACAGGGGGTTGTTGGCTACACCTTC. Protein: CASTGQGVVGYTF.

This clone was seen only once. This sequence joins TRBV18 and TRBJ2-5; 7 bases are shared with TRBD1. Germline loops: CDR1 KGHSH, CDR2 LQKENI. The length of the CDR3 is 15 residues. The V gene end was trimmed by 3 bases and the J gene end by 2 bases; junction bases not matched to a gene: 6. The CDR3 spells CASSPPSGGQETQYF. CDR3 sequence (DNA): TGTGCCAGCTCACCCCCATCAGGGGGACAAGAGACCCAGTACTTC.

This clone turned up a few times. The chain couples TRBV5-1 to TRBJ1-5; possible D gene TRBD1, 6 bases. The CDR3 extends over 13 amino acids. Germline CDR1 SGHRS, CDR2 YFSETQ. V was clipped by 5 bases and J by 5 bases, with 11 bases between them. CDR3 amino acids: CASRPDSHQPQHF. For the CDR3, the DNA is TGCGCCAGCAGACCGGACAGCCATCAGCCCCAGCATTTT.

The CDR3 DNA reads as TGTGCCAGTAGTACCCAAAGAGATAGCAATCAGCCCCAGCATTTT. Encoded protein: CASSTQRDSNQPQHF. The J gene is TRBJ1-5, the V gene TRBV19, with D unresolved. The CDR3 runs to 15 residues. Germline V gives CDR1 LNHDA, CDR2 SQIVND (reference sequence). V lost 4 bases and J 0 bases, leaving 10 bases between the germline ends.

CDR3 residues: CASTDREDGYTF. Written as DNA, the CDR3 is TGTGCCAGCACGGACAGGGAGGACGGCTACACCTTC. The chain links TRBV9 to TRBJ1-2; 8 bases align to TRBD1. The CDR3 is made up of 12 amino acids. CDR1 is SGDLS and CDR2 is YYNGEE in the germline V gene. After removal of 6 bases from V and 8 bases from J, the junction contained 6 bases not matched to a gene. The full variable domain, rest sourced from reference TRBV9 and TRBJ1-2, is DSGVTQTPKHLITATGQRVTLRCSPRSGDLSVYWYQQSLDQGLQFLIQYYNGEERAKGNILERFSAQQFPDLHSELNLSSLELGDSALYFCASTDREDGYTFGSGTRLTVV.

The genes are TRBV7-3 and TRBJ1-1, with D unresolved. The CDR3 extends over 13 amino acids. Looked up from germline, CDR1 is SGHTA and CDR2 is FQGTGA. Trimming stripped 10 bases from V and 3 bases from J, with 15 bases between. This CDR3 reads CATRVQKDTEAFF. DNA of the CDR3: TGTGCCACGAGGGTCCAGAAAGACACTGAAGCTTTCTTT.